The next 5 T cell receptor beta chains were all read from a single sample in a study of T-cell memory formation after mild COVID-19. TCRdb re-called the 5' RACE reads through MiXCR, storing one row per CDR3 protein. Of more than 150,000 distinct CDR3 sequences in the sample, about 9.9% were seen once. Sequencing was done on a sample of PBMCs or a T cell subset sorted from them (not recorded which). The receptors derive from a man between 18 and 29 years old who had mild COVID-19 (a few samples of this study predate the infection). Cell type and time point are not known.

This clonotype has a handful of counts. The chain carries TRBV5-6 and TRBJ2-3; D gene ambiguous. V lost 7 bases, J lost 1 base, and 7 bases lay in between. The CDR3 covers 12 residues. CDR1 is SGHDT, CDR2 YYEEEE, per germline. The DNA of the CDR3 is TGTGCCAGCGGGGTGGGCACAGATACGCAGTATTTT. Translating it yields CASGVGTDTQYF. Complete variable domain (other parts from reference TRBV5-6 and TRBJ2-3): DAGVTQSPTHLIKTRGQQVTLRCSPKSGHDTVSWYQQALGQGPQFIFQYYEEEERQRGNFPDRFSGHQFPNYSSELNVNALLLGDSALYLCASGVGTDTQYFGPGTRLTVL.

The sample holds a few counts of this clonotype. The chain joins TRBV6-4 to TRBJ1-1; a possible D gene is TRBD1 (6 bases). Trimming removed 8 bases from V and 1 base from J, with 14 bases in between. The germline gives CDR1 MRHNA, CDR2 SNTAGT. This CDR3 region has 14 residues. CDR3 in DNA: TGTGCCAGCGGAGCAGGGGAATGGAACACTGAAGCTTTCTTT. It translates to CASGAGEWNTEAFF.

The rearrangement links TRBV18 to TRBJ2-5; D remains ambiguous. Trimming stripped 3 bases from V and 5 bases from J, with 13 bases between. The length of the CDR3 is 14 residues. Germline CDR1 KGHSH, CDR2 LQKENI. CDR3: CASSPLGSEETQYF. The CDR3 nucleotides read TGTGCCAGCTCACCGTTGGGGTCCGAGGAGACCCAGTACTTC. Supplemented by reference TRBV18 and TRBJ2-5, the full variable domain reads NAGVMQNPRHLVRRRGQEARLRCSPMKGHSHVYWYRQLPEEGLKFMVYLQKENIIDESGMPKERFSAEFPKEGPSILRIQQVVRGDSAAYFCASSPLGSEETQYFGPGTRLLVL.

This clonotype was observed a few times. J is TRBJ2-1 and V is TRBV28; D is undetermined. V shed 4 bases and J shed 6 bases, with 4 bases lying between them. The CDR3 length is 11 residues. CDR1 is MDHEN, CDR2 SYDVKM, per germline. DNA of the CDR3: TGTGCCAGCAGTTGGCTCAATGAGCAGTTCTTC. This sequence encodes CASSWLNEQFF.

This clonotype was detected ten times or more. CDR3 sequence reads: CASSLIGGETQYF. The CDR3, as DNA: TGTGCCAGCAGTTTAATAGGGGGAGAGACCCAGTACTTC. The rearrangement links TRBV12-3 or TRBV12-4 to TRBJ2-5; a weak D match, TRBD1 (6 bases). Trimming left V 2 bases short and J 4 bases short, with 8 bases between. CDR3 length: 13 residues.